This T cell receptor beta chain was recorded in a study of cytomegalovirus exposure and HLA in healthy donors. This CDR3 region has 14 residues. The V end was cut by 8 bases, the J end by 3 bases, with 17 bases between. CDR1 is SNHLY, CDR2 FYNNEI, per germline. Findings of the study overall: Donors were assumed by presence/absence analyses to have roughly uniform sequencing depth.

Regarding this clone: As yet, its antigen is unknown.

It was with 60 Vbeta and 13 Jbeta primers that the PCR ran. Data came from immunoSEQ multiplex PCR; TCRdb stores just in-frame clones and leaves some out. The table lists some 84,000 clones. V and J are TRBV2 and TRBJ2-7, with D tentatively TRBD2 (6 bases). Sequencing used PBMCs. The source of this sequence is a man between 45 and 60 years old in good health and CMV-seronegative. The CDR3 coding sequence is TGTGCCAGCGTACTCCGGGGGAGATACTACGAGCAGTACTTC. This gives the protein CASVLRGRYYEQYF. Combining the CDR3 with reference TRBV2 and TRBJ2-7 gives the whole variable domain EPEVTQTPSHQVTQMGQEVILRCVPISNHLYFYWYRQILGQKVEFLVSFYNNEISEKSEIFDDQFSVERPDGSNFTLKIRSTKLEDSAMYFCASVLRGRYYEQYFGPGTRLTVT.